Included here is one T cell receptor (beta chain) sequence, with context. What it binds is not known. The immunoSEQ assay was version 4, run in survey mode. Clones were sequenced by immunoSEQ multiplex PCR, and TCRdb holds only the in-frame ones, with some missing. The sample shows some 40,000 clones, about nine tenths of them seen only once. This nonspecific control used anti-CD3/anti-CD28 bead stimulation of CD4+ T cells. Sorting of responding CD4+ T cells relied on upregulated CD40 ligand together with CD69. A roughly 20-hour stimulation of CD8-depleted PBMCs used anti-CD28/CD49d costimulation, CD40-blocking antibody and enfuvirtide. These data are taken from a study of persistence of HIV-infected CD4 T cells. The CDR3 has 14 residues. Germline V gene data show CDR1 as LNHDA and CDR2 as SQIVND (reference sequence). The V and J ends lost 9 bases and 1 base, in that order; junction bases with no gene match: 7.

The sequence was obtained from an adult man with HIV who was CMV-seropositive. The V call is TRBV19, the J call TRBJ2-3; 7 bases match TRBD1. The source material was CD4+ T cells sorted from PBMCs after approximately 18-hour stimulation, sampled from a patient who received antiretroviral therapy. The CDR3 loop reads CASTLTGGTDTQYF. CDR3 coding DNA: TGTGCCAGCACCTTAACAGGGGGCACAGATACGCAGTATTTT.